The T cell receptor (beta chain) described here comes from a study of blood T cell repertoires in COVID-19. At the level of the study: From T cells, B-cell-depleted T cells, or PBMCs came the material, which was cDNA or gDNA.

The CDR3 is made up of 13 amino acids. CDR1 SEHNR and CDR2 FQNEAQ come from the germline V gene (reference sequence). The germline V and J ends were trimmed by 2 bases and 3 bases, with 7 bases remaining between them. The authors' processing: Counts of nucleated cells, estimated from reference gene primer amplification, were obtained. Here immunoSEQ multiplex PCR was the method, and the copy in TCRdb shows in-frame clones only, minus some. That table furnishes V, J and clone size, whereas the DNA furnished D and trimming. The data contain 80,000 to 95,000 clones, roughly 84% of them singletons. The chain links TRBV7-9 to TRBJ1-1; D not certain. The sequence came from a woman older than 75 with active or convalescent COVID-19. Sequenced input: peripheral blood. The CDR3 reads CASSLNRDTEAFF. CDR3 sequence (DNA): TGTGCCAGCAGCTTAAACAGAGACACTGAAGCTTTCTTT.